This is a list of T cell receptor beta chains from one sample in a study of shared clonotypes between healthy human individuals. Generated by immunoSEQ multiplex PCR, the TCRdb table keeps only in-frame clones and is missing some. This table holds roughly 2.2 million clones, over 85% found once. The sequenced material came from naive CD4+ T cells from PBMCs. These receptors were obtained from a young man in good health. Some clones in this sample may be carry-over from other donors' samples. Each CDR3 is given with its conserved first and last residue. Each record gives: J gene, V gene, clone size, D gene, CDR3 DNA, CDR3 protein. D genes are given only for firm matches. Clone size is stated in some rows and not others, as once, few, many or a class when expanded.

>TRBJ1-2|TRBV6-1|NA|NA
TGTGCCAGCAGTGATGTCGGCAAATTTCCTGGCTACACCTTC
CASSDVGKFPGYTF
>TRBJ2-7|TRBV7-9|NA|TRBD1
TGTGCCAGCAGTTTCGGGACAGGGGACAACGAGCAGTACTTC
CASSFGTGDNEQYF
>TRBJ2-7|TRBV5-1|NA|NA
TGCGCCAGCAGCTTGGGGCTCCCTACCTACGAGCAGTACTTC
CASSLGLPTYEQYF
>TRBJ1-2|TRBV7-6|NA|NA
TGTGCCAGCAGCTTAGCATCTCCAGGGATCTATGGCTACACCTTC
CASSLASPGIYGYTF
>TRBJ1-4|TRBV19|NA|NA
TGTGCCAGTAGTACCCAACCCAGGGAAAAACTGTTTTTT
CASSTQPREKLFF
>TRBJ2-6|TRBV28|few|NA
TGTGCCAGCAGTTTCTACCCGGGCGGGGCCAACGTCCTGACTTTC
CASSFYPGGANVLTF
>TRBJ1-4|TRBV6-6|NA|NA
TGTGCCAGCAGTTTCTCGGGGGGGAGGGTGAATGAAAAACTGTTTTTT
CASSFSGGRVNEKLFF
>TRBJ2-3|TRBV5-1|NA|TRBD2
TGCGCCAGCAGCCTTCAGACTAGCGGGATTTCGGATACGCAGTATTTT
CASSLQTSGISDTQYF
>TRBJ1-3|TRBV4-1|NA|NA
TGCGCCAGCAGCCGAGACAGTTACTCTGGAAACACCATATATTTT
CASSRDSYSGNTIYF
>TRBJ2-7|TRBV11-2|NA|NA
TGTGCCAGCAGCCCCGGACACTACGAGCAGTACTTC
CASSPGHYEQYF
>TRBJ1-4|TRBV10-3|NA|TRBD1
TGTGCCATCAGTGAGTCAGCCCCGGGACAGCGACTGTTTTTT
CAISESAPGQRLFF
>TRBJ2-3|TRBV18|NA|TRBD1
TGTGCCAGCTCACCGGGGGACAGGGGCCCAGGCACAGATACGCAGTATTTT
CASSPGDRGPGTDTQYF
>TRBJ2-1|TRBV27|NA|TRBD2
TGTGCCGGCAGTTTCCTAGCGGGAGGGCCGTATGAGCAGTTCTTC
CAGSFLAGGPYEQFF
>TRBJ1-5|TRBV2|NA|TRBD1
TGTGCCAGCAGGGGGGACAGGGGTCTGGATCAGCCCCAGCATTTT
CASRGDRGLDQPQHF
>TRBJ2-3|TRBV4-2|NA|TRBD2
TGTGCCAGCAGCCAACGACTAGCGACTAGCACAGATACGCAGTATTTT
CASSQRLATSTDTQYF
>TRBJ1-3|TRBV14|NA|NA
TGTGCCAGCAGCCGCGGGGGGCATTCGGGAAACACCATATATTTT
CASSRGGHSGNTIYF
>TRBJ1-2|TRBV2|NA|NA
TGTGCCAGCAGTGAAATTGTGATAGGGTATGGCTACACCTTC
CASSEIVIGYGYTF
>TRBJ2-3|TRBV7-3|NA|NA
TGTGCCAGCAGCTTAAGGGGCGCAGATACGCAGTATTTT
CASSLRGADTQYF
>TRBJ2-3|TRBV28|NA|TRBD1
TGTGCCAGCAGGGATCAGGGGGTCGGTACAGATACGCAGTATTTT
CASRDQGVGTDTQYF
>TRBJ1-2|TRBV27|NA|TRBD1
TGTGCCAGCAGTTTGGGAATTGGGACAGACTATGGCTACACCTTC
CASSLGIGTDYGYTF
>TRBJ1-5|TRBV6-1|NA|NA
TGTGCCAGCAGTGAATTCAGGGATCAGCCCCAGCATTTT
CASSEFRDQPQHF
>TRBJ2-2|TRBV6-5|NA|NA
TGTGCCAGCAGTGGGCAGATCCTCACCGGGGAGCTGTTTTTT
CASSGQILTGELFF
>TRBJ1-1|TRBV2|NA|TRBD1
TGTGCCAGCAGTTCGGACAGGGCGGGCACTGAAGCTTTCTTT
CASSSDRAGTEAFF
>TRBJ2-1|TRBV10-2|NA|TRBD2
TGCGCCAGCAGTGAGTCGGGACTAGCGTTAGCCTACAATGAGCAGTTCTTC
CASSESGLALAYNEQFF
>TRBJ2-7|TRBV7-9|NA|NA
TGTGCCAGCAGCTTTGTAGGTTCCTACGAGCAGTACTTC
CASSFVGSYEQYF
>TRBJ1-4|TRBV5-6|NA|TRBD1
TGTGCCAGCAGCTTGAGAGCAGGACAGGGCCGAAATGAAAAACTGTTTTTT
CASSLRAGQGRNEKLFF
>TRBJ2-7|TRBV6-5|NA|TRBD2
TGTGCCAGCAGACCGCCGGGGGGCTACGAGCAGTACTTC
CASRPPGGYEQYF
>TRBJ2-7|TRBV28|once|NA
TGTGCCAGCAGTTTACTGGGGGGAGGCCCCTACGAGCAGTACTTC
CASSLLGGGPYEQYF
>TRBJ2-3|TRBV6-5|once|NA
TGTGCCAGCAGTTACGGTGGCCGGGTCACAGATACGCAGTATTTT
CASSYGGRVTDTQYF
>TRBJ2-1|TRBV5-1|NA|NA
TGCGCCAGCAGCCTTGACACCTCCTACAATGAGCAGTTCTTC
CASSLDTSYNEQFF
>TRBJ2-2|TRBV7-3|NA|NA
TGTGCCAGCAGCAGGGGAGTGGACACCGGGGAGCTGTTTTTT
CASSRGVDTGELFF
>TRBJ1-1|TRBV10-1|NA|NA
TGCGCCAGCAGTGAGGACGGGAACACTGAAGCTTTCTTT
CASSEDGNTEAFF
>TRBJ2-7|TRBV19|NA|NA
TGTGCCAGTAGTAAGTCTCAACAGCGAGGCGAGCAGTACTTC
CASSKSQQRGEQYF
>TRBJ2-7|TRBV15|NA|NA
TGTGCCACCAGCAGAGACACTTCCTACGAGCAGTACTTC
CATSRDTSYEQYF
>TRBJ2-5|TRBV5-1|NA|NA
TGCGCCAGCAGCTCGGGCCTTTGGGCCGAACAAGAGACCCAGTACTTC
CASSSGLWAEQETQYF
>TRBJ2-7|TRBV28|NA|TRBD1
TGTGCCAGCAGTCCCCAGGGACAGGGGAGTGGATACGAGCAGTACTTC
CASSPQGQGSGYEQYF
>TRBJ1-2|TRBV18|NA|NA
TGTGCCAGCTCACCACTTTCAGGAGCGGGCGACTATGGCTACACCTTC
CASSPLSGAGDYGYTF
>TRBJ2-1|TRBV6-1|NA|NA
TGTGCCAGCTCAGGACTCAGCGGATCCTACAATGAGCAGTTCTTC
CASSGLSGSYNEQFF
>TRBJ1-5|TRBV19|once|NA
TGTGCCAGTAGTATACACGGGCAGCCCCAGCATTTT
CASSIHGQPQHF
>TRBJ2-7|TRBV7-9|once|TRBD2
TGTGCCAGCAGCTCGGATGATAGCGGGAGTGAGTACGAGCAGTACTTC
CASSSDDSGSEYEQYF
>TRBJ2-7|TRBV5-1|NA|TRBD1
TGCGCCAGCAGACTACAGGGGGCGGGGAGCTCCTACGAGCAGTACTTC
CASRLQGAGSSYEQYF
>TRBJ2-7|TRBV27|NA|TRBD1
TGTGCCAGCAGCCGGAAAGGGACAGGGGACTCCTACGAGCAGTACTTC
CASSRKGTGDSYEQYF
>TRBJ2-7|TRBV18|NA|NA
TGTGCCAGCTCACCAGTAGGGGCTTACGAGCAGTACTTC
CASSPVGAYEQYF
>TRBJ2-3|TRBV2|few|NA
TGTGCCAGCAGTGAAGAGGACAGACTGCAGTATTTT
CASSEEDRLQYF
>TRBJ2-5|TRBV5-1|NA|NA
TGCGCCAGCAGCTTGGCACAGAGGCGGGAGACCCAGTACTTC
CASSLAQRRETQYF
>TRBJ2-3|TRBV4-3|NA|TRBD2
TGCGCCAGCAGCCAAGATCTCCTAGCGGGAGGGAATACGCAGTATTTT
CASSQDLLAGGNTQYF
>TRBJ1-1|TRBV27|few|NA
TGTGCCAGCAGTTCCGACCGAGGTAAGAACACTGAAGCTTTCTTT
CASSSDRGKNTEAFF
>TRBJ2-1|TRBV6-6|once|NA
TGTGCCAGCAGCCTCCACACCCTACTCACACCTAATGAGCAGTTCTTC
CASSLHTLLTPNEQFF
>TRBJ2-3|TRBV29-1|few|NA
TGCAGCGTTGAGAGACAGTTGTCAGATACGCAGTATTTT
CSVERQLSDTQYF
>TRBJ1-3|TRBV6-5|once|TRBD1
TGTGCCAGCAGCCGACAGGGGAACTCTGGAAACACCATATATTTT
CASSRQGNSGNTIYF
>TRBJ2-7|TRBV6-5|NA|NA
TGTGCCAGCTCGACCTGGGCGGGGGCCTCCTACGAGCAGTACTTC
CASSTWAGASYEQYF